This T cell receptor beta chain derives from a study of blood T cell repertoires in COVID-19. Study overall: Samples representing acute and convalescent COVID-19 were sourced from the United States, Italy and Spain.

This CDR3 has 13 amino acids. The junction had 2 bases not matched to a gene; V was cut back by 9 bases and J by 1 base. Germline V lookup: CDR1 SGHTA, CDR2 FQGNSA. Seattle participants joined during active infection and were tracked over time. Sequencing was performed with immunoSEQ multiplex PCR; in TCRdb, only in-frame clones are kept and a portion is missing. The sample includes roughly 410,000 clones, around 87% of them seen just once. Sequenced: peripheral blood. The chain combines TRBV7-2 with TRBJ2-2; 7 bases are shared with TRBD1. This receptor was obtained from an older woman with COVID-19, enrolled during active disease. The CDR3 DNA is TGTGCCAGGGGACAGCAGAACACCGGGGAGCTGTTTTTT. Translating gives CARGQQNTGELFF.